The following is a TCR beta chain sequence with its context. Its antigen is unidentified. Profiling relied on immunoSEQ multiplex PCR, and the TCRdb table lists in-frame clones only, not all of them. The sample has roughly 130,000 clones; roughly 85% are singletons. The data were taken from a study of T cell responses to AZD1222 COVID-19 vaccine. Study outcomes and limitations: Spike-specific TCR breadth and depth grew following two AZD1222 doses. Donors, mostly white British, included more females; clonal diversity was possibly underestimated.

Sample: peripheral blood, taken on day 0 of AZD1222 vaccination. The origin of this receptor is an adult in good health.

The CDR3 DNA is TGTGCCAGCTCGCAGAGACGGGGGGACTATGGCTACACCTTC. Residues: CASSQRRGDYGYTF. The genes are TRBV18 and TRBJ1-2; possibly TRBD1 for D (5 bases). The CDR3 runs to 14 residues. Trimming took off 6 bases at V and 3 bases at J, with 14 bases between the two ends. The germline CDR1 and CDR2 sequences are KGHSH and LQKENI.